These 9 T cell receptor beta chains came from one sample sequenced in a study of T cell responses to AZD1222 COVID-19 vaccine. Sequencing was performed with immunoSEQ multiplex PCR; in TCRdb, only in-frame clones are kept and a portion is missing. Of under 150,000 clones in the sample, about nine tenths are singletons; the top ten hold 1.5% to 2%. The sequencing here drew on peripheral blood, taken 28 days after the second AZD1222 dose. These receptor sequences come from an adult who received the AZD1222 COVID-19 vaccine.

V usage is TRBV19 and J usage is TRBJ2-4; D might be TRBD2 (6 bases). The CDR3 is 15 amino acids. Between the trimmed V and J ends, which lost 4 bases and 0 bases, there was a span of 10 bases. The germline CDR1 and CDR2 sequences are LNHDA and SQIVND (reference sequence). CDR3 DNA sequence: TGTGCCAGTAGTAGGCAGGGAGGAGCCAAAAACATTCAGTACTTC. Amino acid sequence: CASSRQGGAKNIQYF.

This chain connects TRBV12-2 to TRBJ2-3; the tabulated D call, TRBD1, remains unverified against the DNA. TRBV12-2 is a pseudogene locus. The CDR3 contains 17 residues. The CDR3 nucleotides are TGTGCAAGTCGCTTAGAAATGGACAGGGGGAGAACAGATACGCAGTATTTT. It is translated as CASRLEMDRGRTDTQYF.

The chain uses TRBV6-6 and TRBJ1-2; D is ambiguous. The CDR3 is made up of 14 amino acids. The V gene's germline CDR1 is MNHNY and CDR2 SVGAGI (reference sequence). The V end was cut by 7 bases, the J end by 8 bases, with 20 bases between. Here the CDR3 reads CASTPRRVGRGYTF. The CDR3 DNA reads as TGTGCCAGCACTCCAAGGCGGGTGGGGAGAGGCTACACCTTC.

There are a few counts of this clone. This CDR3 is also generated by other DNA sequences in the sample. The chain recombines TRBV19 with TRBJ1-5, with D possibly being TRBD1 (6 bases). Germline lookup yields CDR1 LNHDA and CDR2 SQIVND (reference sequence). The germline V and J ends were trimmed by 3 bases and 2 bases, with 8 bases remaining between them. CDR3 size: 14 residues. CDR3 residues: CASSMTGGNQPQHF. CDR3 nucleotides: TGTGCCAGTAGTATGACAGGTGGCAATCAGCCCCAGCATTTT.

The chain has TRBV30 and TRBJ2-5; no clear D gene. Germline V gene lookup returns CDR1 GTSNPN and CDR2 SVGIG (reference sequence). The length of the CDR3 is 12 residues. Trimming left V 4 bases short and J 7 bases short, with 13 bases between. The CDR3 region has the DNA TGTGCCTGGACTACCCACCCCGGGACCCAGTACTTC. This gives the protein CAWTTHPGTQYF.

V and J are TRBV5-1 and TRBJ1-4; 8 bases agree with TRBD1. The V and J ends lost 0 bases and 0 bases, in that order; junction bases with no gene match: 1. The germline V gene encodes CDR1 SGHRS and CDR2 YFSETQ. This CDR3 region has 16 residues. CDR3 amino acids: CASSLGGQATNEKLFF. CDR3 nucleotides: TGCGCCAGCAGCTTGGGGGGACAGGCAACTAATGAAAAACTGTTTTTT.

The CDR3 region is CATSRGGTNEKLFF. Written as DNA, the CDR3 is TGTGCCACCAGCAGAGGGGGAACTAATGAAAAACTGTTTTTT. The chain joins TRBV15 to TRBJ1-4, with D unclear. This CDR3 contains 14 residues. Germline V gene lookup returns CDR1 LNHNV and CDR2 YYDKDF (reference sequence). V gave up 1 base and J gave up 1 base, with 4 bases separating them.

This clone was seen a single time. The V gene is TRBV5-5, the J gene TRBJ2-4; a weak D match, TRBD2 (5 bases). Germline V gene sequence: CDR1 SGHKS, CDR2 YYEKEE (reference sequence). This CDR3 is 13 amino acids long. Trimming left V 1 base short and J 9 bases short, with 11 bases between. The CDR3 coding sequence is TGTGCCAGCAGCTTGACCGGGGAGAGCATTCAGTACTTC. The encoded protein is CASSLTGESIQYF.

The chain uses TRBV4-3 and TRBJ2-2, with TRBD2 matching 11 bases. CDR3 length equals 16 residues. V was pared by 2 bases and J by 7 bases, with 6 bases of the junction left unmatched. From germline, CDR1 is LGHNA and CDR2 YSLEER. The CDR3: CASSQYGTSGHGELFF. The CDR3 bases are TGCGCCAGCAGCCAATATGGGACTAGCGGTCACGGGGAGCTGTTTTTT.